This T cell receptor (beta chain) was profiled in a study of blood T cells in healthy people across ages. This clonotype showed up just a few times. Using a J-beta primer mix together with a sample-barcoded 5' primer, a second PCR was run for roughly 6 to 12 cycles. TCRdb fed the 5' RACE reads into MiXCR, producing one record per CDR3 protein. The table records over a million distinct CDR3 sequences, 42% of them present only once. The receptor comes from a young woman in good health. Specimen: blood.

The CDR3, as DNA: TGTGCCAGCAGCCAAAGTCCGGGACTAGCGGGTCACACTAGCACAGATACGCAGTATTTT. Translated, it gives CASSQSPGLAGHTSTDTQYF. This rearrangement joins TRBV4-2 to TRBJ2-3; TRBD2 matches 12 bases. With V trimmed by 2 bases and J by 0 bases, 12 bases remained unmatched. CDR1 and CDR2 from the germline V gene are LGHNA and YNFKEQ. This CDR3 is 20 amino acids long.